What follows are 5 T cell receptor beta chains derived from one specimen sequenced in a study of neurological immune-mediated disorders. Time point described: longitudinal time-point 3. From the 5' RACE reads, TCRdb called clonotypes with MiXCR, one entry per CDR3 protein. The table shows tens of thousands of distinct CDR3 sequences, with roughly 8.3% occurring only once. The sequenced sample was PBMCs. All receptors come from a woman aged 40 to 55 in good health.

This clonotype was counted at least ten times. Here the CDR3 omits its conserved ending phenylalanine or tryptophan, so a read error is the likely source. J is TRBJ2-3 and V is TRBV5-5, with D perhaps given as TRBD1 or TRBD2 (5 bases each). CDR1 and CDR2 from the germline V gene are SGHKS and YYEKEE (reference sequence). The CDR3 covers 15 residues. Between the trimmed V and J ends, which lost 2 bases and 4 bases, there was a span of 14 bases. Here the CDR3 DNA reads TGTGCCAGCAGCTTATGGGACCCGGCGGCAGATACGCAGTATTAT. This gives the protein CASSLWDPAADTQYY.

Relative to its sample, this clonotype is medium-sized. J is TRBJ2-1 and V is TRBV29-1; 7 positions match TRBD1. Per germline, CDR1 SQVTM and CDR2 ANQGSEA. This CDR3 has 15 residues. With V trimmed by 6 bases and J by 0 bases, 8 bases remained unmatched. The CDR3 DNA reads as TGCAGCGTAGGTACAGGGGAAAGCTCCTACAATGAGCAGTTCTTC. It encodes CSVGTGESSYNEQFF.

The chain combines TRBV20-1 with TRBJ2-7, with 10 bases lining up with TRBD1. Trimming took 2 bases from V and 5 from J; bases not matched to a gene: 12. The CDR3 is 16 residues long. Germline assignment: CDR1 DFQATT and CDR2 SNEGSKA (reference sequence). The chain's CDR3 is CSARLFPGQGNHEQYF. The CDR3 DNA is TGCAGTGCTAGATTGTTCCCGGGACAGGGGAATCACGAGCAGTACTTC.

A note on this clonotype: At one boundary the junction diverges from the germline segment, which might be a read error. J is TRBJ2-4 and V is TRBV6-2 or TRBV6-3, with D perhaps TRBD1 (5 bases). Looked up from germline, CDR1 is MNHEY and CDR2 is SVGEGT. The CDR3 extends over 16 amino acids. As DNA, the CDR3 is TGTGTCAGCAGTACCCAGACAGTAGGGCGTTTTAACATTCAGTACTTC. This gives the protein CVSSTQTVGRFNIQYF.

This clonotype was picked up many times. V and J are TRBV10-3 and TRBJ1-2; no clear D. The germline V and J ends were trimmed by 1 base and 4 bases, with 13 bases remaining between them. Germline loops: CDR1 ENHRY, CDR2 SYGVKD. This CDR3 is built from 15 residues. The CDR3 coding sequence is TGTGCCATCAGTGAGTACGGTCTAACGGGCTATGGCTACACCTTC. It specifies CAISEYGLTGYGYTF.